This T cell receptor beta chain was sequenced during a study of T cell repertoires in cytomegalovirus infection. One entry per CDR3 protein, called by TCRdb with MiXCR from the reads. The data contain approximately 81,000 distinct CDR3 sequences, roughly a quarter of them singletons. This clonotype was seen a handful of times. The antigen is undetermined. V was clipped by 4 bases and J by 2 bases, with 18 bases between them. Per germline, CDR1 SEHNR and CDR2 FQNEAQ (reference sequence). CDR3 length: 16 amino acids. This sample comprised CD8+ T cells from cultured PBMCs, obtained from culture after CMV antigen stimulation. The TCR was taken from a human donor in good health (CMV status not recorded). Some clones in this sample may be carry-over from other donors' samples. J is TRBJ2-7 and V is TRBV7-9; TRBD2 might be the D (7 bases). The chain's CDR3 is CASSSTGGGSTYEQYF. DNA of the CDR3: TGTGCCAGCAGCTCGACGGGGGGCGGATCAACCTACGAGCAGTACTTC.